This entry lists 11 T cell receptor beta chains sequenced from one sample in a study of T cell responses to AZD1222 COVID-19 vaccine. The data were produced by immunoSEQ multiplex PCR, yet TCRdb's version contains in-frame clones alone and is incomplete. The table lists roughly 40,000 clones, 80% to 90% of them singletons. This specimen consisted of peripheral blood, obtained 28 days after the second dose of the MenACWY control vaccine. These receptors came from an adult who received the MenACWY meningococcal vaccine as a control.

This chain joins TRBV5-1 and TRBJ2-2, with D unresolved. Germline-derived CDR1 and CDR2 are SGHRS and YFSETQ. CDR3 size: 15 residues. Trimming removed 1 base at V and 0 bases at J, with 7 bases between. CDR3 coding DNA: TGCGCCAGCAGCTTGTCAAAGCCGAACACCGGGGAGCTGTTTTTT. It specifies CASSLSKPNTGELFF.

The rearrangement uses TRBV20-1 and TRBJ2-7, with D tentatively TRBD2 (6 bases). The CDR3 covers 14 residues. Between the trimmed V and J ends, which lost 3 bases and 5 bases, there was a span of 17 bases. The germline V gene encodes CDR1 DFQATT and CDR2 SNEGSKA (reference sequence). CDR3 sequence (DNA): TGCAGTGCTAGTATGGGCGGACTAAGGCACGAGCAGTACTTC. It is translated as CSASMGGLRHEQYF.

CDR3 in amino acids: CASSLSSGSHNEQFF. CDR3 coding DNA: TGTGCCAGCAGCTTATCTAGCGGGAGCCACAATGAGCAGTTCTTC. The chain combines TRBV7-9 with TRBJ2-1; 10 positions agree with TRBD2. Trimming took 2 bases from V and 5 from J; bases not matched to a gene: 3. Germline V lookup: CDR1 SEHNR, CDR2 FQNEAQ (reference sequence). The CDR3 length is 15 residues.

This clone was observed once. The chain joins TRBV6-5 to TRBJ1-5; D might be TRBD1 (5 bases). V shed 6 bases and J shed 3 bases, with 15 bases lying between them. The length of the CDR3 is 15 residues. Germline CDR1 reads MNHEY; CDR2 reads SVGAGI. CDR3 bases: TGTGCCAGCAGGCACCCCCAGGGATACAATCAGCCCCAGCATTTT. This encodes CASRHPQGYNQPQHF.

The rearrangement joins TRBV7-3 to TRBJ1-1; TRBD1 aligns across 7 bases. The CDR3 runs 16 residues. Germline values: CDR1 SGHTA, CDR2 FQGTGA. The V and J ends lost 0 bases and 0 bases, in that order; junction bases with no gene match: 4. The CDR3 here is CASSLTGGGVNTEAFF. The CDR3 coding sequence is TGTGCCAGCAGCTTAACTGGAGGGGGCGTGAACACTGAAGCTTTCTTT.

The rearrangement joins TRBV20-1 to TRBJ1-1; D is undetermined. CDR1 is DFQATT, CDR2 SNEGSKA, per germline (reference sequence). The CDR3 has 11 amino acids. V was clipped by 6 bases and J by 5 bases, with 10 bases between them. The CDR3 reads CSAEMRTEAFF. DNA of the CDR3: TGCAGTGCGGAAATGAGGACTGAAGCTTTCTTT.

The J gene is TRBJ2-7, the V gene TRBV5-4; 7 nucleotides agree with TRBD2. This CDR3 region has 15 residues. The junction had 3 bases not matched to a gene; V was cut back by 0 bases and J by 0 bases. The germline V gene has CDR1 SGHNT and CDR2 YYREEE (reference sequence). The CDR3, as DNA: TGTGCCAGCAGCTTGGGCCTAGCGGTCTCCTACGAGCAGTACTTC. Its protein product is CASSLGLAVSYEQYF.

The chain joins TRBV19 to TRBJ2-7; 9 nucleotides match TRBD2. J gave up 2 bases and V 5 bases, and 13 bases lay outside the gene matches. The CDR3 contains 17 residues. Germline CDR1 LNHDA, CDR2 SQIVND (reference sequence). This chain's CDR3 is CASSSPGLATGPYEQYF. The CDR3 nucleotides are TGTGCCAGTAGTTCCCCCGGACTAGCGACGGGCCCCTACGAGCAGTACTTC.

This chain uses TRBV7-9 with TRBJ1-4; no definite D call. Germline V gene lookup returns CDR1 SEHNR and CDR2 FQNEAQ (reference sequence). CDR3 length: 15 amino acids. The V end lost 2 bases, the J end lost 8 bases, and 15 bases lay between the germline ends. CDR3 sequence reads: CASSLNLRVGEKLFF. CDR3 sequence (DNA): TGTGCCAGCAGCTTAAATCTCCGGGTGGGGGAAAAACTGTTTTTT. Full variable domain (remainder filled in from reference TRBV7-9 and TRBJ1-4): DTGVSQNPRHKITKRGQNVTFRCDPISEHNRLYWYRQTLGQGPEFLTYFQNEAQLEKSRLLSDRFSAERPKGSFSTLEIQRTEQGDSAMYLCASSLNLRVGEKLFFGSGTQLSVL.

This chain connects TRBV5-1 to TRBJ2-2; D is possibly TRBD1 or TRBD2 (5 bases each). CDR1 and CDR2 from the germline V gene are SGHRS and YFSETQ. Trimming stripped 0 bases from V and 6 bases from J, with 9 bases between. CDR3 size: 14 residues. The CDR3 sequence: CASSLVEGPGELFF. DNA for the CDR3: TGCGCCAGCAGCTTGGTTGAGGGGCCCGGGGAGCTGTTTTTT.

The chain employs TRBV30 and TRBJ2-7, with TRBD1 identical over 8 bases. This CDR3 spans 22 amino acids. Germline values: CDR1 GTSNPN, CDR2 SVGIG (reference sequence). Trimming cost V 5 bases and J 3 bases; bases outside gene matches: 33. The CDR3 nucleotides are TGTGCCTGGGTATCGGGTGTGCAGGGGGCCGCCCTGGGTTGGACCGGTCACTACGAGCAGTACTTC. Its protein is CAWVSGVQGAALGWTGHYEQYF. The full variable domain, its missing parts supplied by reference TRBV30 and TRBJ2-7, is SQTIHQWPATLVQPVGSPLSLECTVEGTSNPNLYWYRQAAGRGLQLLFYSVGIGQISSEVPQNLSASRPQDRQFILSSKKLLLSDSGFYLCAWVSGVQGAALGWTGHYEQYFGPGTRLTVT.